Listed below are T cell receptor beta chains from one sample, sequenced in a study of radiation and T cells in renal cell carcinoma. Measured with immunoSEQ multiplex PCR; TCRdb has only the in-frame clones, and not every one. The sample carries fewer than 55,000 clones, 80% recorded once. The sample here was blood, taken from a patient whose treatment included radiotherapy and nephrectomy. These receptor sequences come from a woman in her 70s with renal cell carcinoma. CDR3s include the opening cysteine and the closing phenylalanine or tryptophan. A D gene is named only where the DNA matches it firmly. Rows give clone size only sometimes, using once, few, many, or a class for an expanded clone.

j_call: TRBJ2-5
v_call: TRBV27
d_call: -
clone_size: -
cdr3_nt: TGTGCCAGCAGTTTATTAGGTGGGGGGGAGACCCAGTACTTC
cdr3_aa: CASSLLGGGETQYF

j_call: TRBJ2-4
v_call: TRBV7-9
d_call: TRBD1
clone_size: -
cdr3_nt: TGTGCCAGCAGCCAGACAGGGGTGGGGGACATTCAGTACTTC
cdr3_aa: CASSQTGVGDIQYF

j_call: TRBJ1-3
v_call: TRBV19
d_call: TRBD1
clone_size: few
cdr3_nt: TGTGCCAGTAGTCCCAGACAGGGGCGACAAAGAAACACCATATATTTT
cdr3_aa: CASSPRQGRQRNTIYF

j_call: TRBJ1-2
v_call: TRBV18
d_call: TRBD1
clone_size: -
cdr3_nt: TGTGCCAGCTCACCATCCGGGACAGTATATGGCTACACCTTC
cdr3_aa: CASSPSGTVYGYTF

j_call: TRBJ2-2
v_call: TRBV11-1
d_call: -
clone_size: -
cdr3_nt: TGTGCCAGCAGCCTTACTGGGACCGGGGAGCTGTTTTTT
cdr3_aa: CASSLTGTGELFF

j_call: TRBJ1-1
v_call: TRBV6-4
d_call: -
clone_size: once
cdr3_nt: TGTGCCAGCATGGTTGAAGCTTTCTTT
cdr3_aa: CASMVEAFF

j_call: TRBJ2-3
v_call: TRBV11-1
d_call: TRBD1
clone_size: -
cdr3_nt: TGTGCCAGCAGCCTAGACAGGGGGCAAACAGATACGCAGTATTTT
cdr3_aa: CASSLDRGQTDTQYF

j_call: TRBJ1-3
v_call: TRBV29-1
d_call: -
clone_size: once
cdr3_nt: TGCAGCGTTCTCGAAAACACCATATATTTT
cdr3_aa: CSVLENTIYF

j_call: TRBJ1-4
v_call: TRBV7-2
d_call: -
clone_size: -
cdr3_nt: TGTGCCAGCAGCTCCCCACGATCTAATGAAAAACTGTTTTTT
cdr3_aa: CASSSPRSNEKLFF

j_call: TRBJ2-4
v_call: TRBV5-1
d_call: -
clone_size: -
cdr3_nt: TGCGCCAGCAGCTTGGGGGTCACGAAAAACATTCAGTACTTC
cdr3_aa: CASSLGVTKNIQYF

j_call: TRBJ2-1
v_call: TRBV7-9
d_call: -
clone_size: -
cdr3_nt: TGTGCCAGCAGTAGCTCAGGTGGGGGGAATGAGCAGTTCTTC
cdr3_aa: CASSSSGGGNEQFF

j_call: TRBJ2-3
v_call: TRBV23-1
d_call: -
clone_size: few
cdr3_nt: TGCGCCAGCAGTCATAGGTCGGGGGGCGGTCAGCCCTACACAGATACGCAGTATTTT
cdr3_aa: CASSHRSGGGQPYTDTQYF

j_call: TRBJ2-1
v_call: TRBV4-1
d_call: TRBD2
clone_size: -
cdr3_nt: TGCGCCAGCAGCCCACCCGGACTAGCGGGGGCCAATGAGCAGTTCTTC
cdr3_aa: CASSPPGLAGANEQFF

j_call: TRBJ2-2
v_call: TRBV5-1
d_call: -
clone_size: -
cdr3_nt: TGCGCCAGCAGCCACGGACAACTTACCGGGGAGCTGTTTTTT
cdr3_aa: CASSHGQLTGELFF

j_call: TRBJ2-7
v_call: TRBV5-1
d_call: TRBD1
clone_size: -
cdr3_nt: TGCGCCAGCAGCTTGGTACAGGGGCAGCAGTACTTC
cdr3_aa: CASSLVQGQQYF

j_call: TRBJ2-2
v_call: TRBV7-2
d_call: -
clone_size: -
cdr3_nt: TGTGCCAGCAGGTCTCAGGGTTACGCCGGGGAGCTGTTTTTT
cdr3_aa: CASRSQGYAGELFF

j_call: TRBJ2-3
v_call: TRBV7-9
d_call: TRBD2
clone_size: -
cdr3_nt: TGTGCCAGCAGGCGGGGGGTAAGCACAGATACGCAGTATTTT
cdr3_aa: CASRRGVSTDTQYF

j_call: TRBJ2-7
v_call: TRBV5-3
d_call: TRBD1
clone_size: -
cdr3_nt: TGTGCCAGAAGCCGAGACAGGGATGAGCAGTACTTC
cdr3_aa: CARSRDRDEQYF

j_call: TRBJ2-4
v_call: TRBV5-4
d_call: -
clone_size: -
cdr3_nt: TGTGCCAGCAGCTTGACAGGGCAGAGGGGAGACATTCAGTACTTC
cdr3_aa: CASSLTGQRGDIQYF

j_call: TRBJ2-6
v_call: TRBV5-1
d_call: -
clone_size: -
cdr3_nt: TGCGCCAGCAGCTGGGATGGGATAGCTGGGGCCAACGTCCTGACTTTC
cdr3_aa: CASSWDGIAGANVLTF

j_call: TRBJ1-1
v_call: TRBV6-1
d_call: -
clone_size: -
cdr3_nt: TGTGCCAGCCCGTTAGTACAGGCTTTCTTT
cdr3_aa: CASPLVQAFF

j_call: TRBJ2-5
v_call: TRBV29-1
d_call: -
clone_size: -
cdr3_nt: TGCAGCGCCCGGGACGGGGAGACCCAGTACTTC
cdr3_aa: CSARDGETQYF

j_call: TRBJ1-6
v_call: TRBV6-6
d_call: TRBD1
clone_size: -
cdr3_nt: TGTGCCAGCAGGTCCCCCGGGACAGGGTACTCACCCCTCCACTTT
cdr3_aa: CASRSPGTGYSPLHF

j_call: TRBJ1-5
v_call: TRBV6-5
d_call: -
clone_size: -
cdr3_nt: TGTGCCAGCAGAATCCGTACGGGCAATCAGCCCCAGCATTTT
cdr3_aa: CASRIRTGNQPQHF

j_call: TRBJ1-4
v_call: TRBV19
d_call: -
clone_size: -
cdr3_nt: TGTGCCAGTAGTATAGGCGGGGTGAGAAATGAAAAACTGTTTTTT
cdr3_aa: CASSIGGVRNEKLFF

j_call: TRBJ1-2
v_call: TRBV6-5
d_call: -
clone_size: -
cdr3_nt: TGTGCCAGCAGTTACGGGGGTGGGAGGTATGGCTACACCTTC
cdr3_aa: CASSYGGGRYGYTF

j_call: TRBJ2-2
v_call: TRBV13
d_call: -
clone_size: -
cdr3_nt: TGTGCCAGCAGCAAGTTCGCGAACACCGGGGAGCTGTTTTTT
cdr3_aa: CASSKFANTGELFF

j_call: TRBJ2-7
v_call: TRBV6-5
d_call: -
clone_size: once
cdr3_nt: TGTGCCAGCAGTTACGGTGGACAGCCCTACGAGCAGTACTTC
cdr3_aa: CASSYGGQPYEQYF

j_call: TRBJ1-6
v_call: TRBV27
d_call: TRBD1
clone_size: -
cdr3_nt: TGTGCCAGCAGGAGTCCGGGACAGGCGTATAATTCACCCCTCCACTTT
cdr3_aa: CASRSPGQAYNSPLHF

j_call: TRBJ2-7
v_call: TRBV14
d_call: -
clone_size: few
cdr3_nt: TGTGCCAGCAGCCAGGCTCCCAGCGAGCAGTACTTC
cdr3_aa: CASSQAPSEQYF

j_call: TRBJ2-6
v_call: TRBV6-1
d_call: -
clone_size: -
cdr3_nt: TGTGCCAGCAGTGTCTCCCCTGGGGCCAACGTCCTGACTTTC
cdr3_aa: CASSVSPGANVLTF

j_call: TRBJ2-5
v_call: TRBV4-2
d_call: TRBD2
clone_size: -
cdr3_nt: TGTGCCAGCAGTCCCCGTTTTGGGACTAGCGGGAGAGAGACCCAGTACTTC
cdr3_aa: CASSPRFGTSGRETQYF

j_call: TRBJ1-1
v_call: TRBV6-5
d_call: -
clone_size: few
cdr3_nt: TGTGCCAGCAGTTTAATAGGGGGGAACACTGAAGCTTTCTTT
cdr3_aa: CASSLIGGNTEAFF

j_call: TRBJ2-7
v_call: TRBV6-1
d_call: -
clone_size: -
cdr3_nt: TGTGCCAGCAGTCCAGGGGGGGGAGTAGGATGGCAGTACTTC
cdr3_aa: CASSPGGGVGWQYF

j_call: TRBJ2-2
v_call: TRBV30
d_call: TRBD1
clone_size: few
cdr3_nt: TGTGCATGGGACAGGACCGGGGAGCTGTTTTTT
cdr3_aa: CAWDRTGELFF

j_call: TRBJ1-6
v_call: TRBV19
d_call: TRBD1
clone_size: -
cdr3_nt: TGTGCCAGTAGCCGTCAGGGACAGGGTGATTCACCCCTCCACTTT
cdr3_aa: CASSRQGQGDSPLHF

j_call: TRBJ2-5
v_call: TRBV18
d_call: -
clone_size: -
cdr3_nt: TGTGCCAGCTCAACCAAGAGAACCCAGTACTTC
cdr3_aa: CASSTKRTQYF

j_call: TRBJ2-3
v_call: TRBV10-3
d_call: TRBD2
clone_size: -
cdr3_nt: TGTGCCATCAGTGACTTACTAGCGGGAGAGGATACGCAGTATTTT
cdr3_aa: CAISDLLAGEDTQYF

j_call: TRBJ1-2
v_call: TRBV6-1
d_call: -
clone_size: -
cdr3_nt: TGTGCCATCCCTTCCCCGTACAGCCGCTATGGCTACACCTTC
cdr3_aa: CAIPSPYSRYGYTF

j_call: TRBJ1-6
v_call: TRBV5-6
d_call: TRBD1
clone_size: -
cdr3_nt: TGTGCCAGCAGCTTGGACAGGGGCAATTCACCCCTCCACTTT
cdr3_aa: CASSLDRGNSPLHF

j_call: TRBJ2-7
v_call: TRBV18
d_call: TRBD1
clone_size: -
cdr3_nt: TGTGCCAGCTCACCCAGGACAGGAGGTGAGCAGTACTTC
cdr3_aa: CASSPRTGGEQYF

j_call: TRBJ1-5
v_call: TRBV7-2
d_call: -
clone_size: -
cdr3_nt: TGTGCCAGCAGCTTAGGTTTAGGGCCCCAGCATTTT
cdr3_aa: CASSLGLGPQHF

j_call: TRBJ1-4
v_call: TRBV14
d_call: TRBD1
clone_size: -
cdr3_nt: TGTGCCAGCAGCCCGAGACAGGGTCGTGAAAAACTGTTTTTT
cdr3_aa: CASSPRQGREKLFF

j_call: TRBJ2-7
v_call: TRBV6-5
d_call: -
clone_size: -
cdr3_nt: TGTGCCAGCAGTTACACGAAAGCAGGGCTCGAGCAGTACTTC
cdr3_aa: CASSYTKAGLEQYF

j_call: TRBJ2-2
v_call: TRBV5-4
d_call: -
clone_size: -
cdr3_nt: TGTGCCAGCAGCCTTGGGGACGGGGAGCTGTTTTTT
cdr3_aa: CASSLGDGELFF

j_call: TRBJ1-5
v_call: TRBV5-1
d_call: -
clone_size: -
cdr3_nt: TGCGCCAGCAGCCTTGGGCGCAATCAGCCCCAGCATTTT
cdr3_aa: CASSLGRNQPQHF

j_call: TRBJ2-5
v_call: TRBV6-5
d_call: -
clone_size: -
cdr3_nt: TGTGCCAGCAGTTACTCCCTCCAAGAGACCCAGTACTTC
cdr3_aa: CASSYSLQETQYF

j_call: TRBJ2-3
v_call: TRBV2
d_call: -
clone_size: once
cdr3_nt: TGTGCCAGCAGTGAGGACCCCACCCCCCCAGATACGCAGTATTTT
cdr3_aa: CASSEDPTPPDTQYF

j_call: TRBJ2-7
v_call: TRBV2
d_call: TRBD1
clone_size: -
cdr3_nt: TGTGCCAGCAGGAACGACAGGGGCTCCTACGAGCAGTACTTC
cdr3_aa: CASRNDRGSYEQYF

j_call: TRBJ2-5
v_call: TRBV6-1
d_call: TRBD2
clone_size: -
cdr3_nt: TGTGCCAGCAGTGAAGACCTAGCGGAGGCCTATGAGACCCAGTACTTC
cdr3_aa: CASSEDLAEAYETQYF

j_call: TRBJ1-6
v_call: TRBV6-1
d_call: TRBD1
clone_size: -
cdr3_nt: TGTGCCAGCAGTACACCGACAGGGAACAGTTCACCCCTCCACTTT
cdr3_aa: CASSTPTGNSSPLHF

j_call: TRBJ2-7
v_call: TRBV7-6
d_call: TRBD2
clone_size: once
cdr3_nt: TGTGCCAGCAGCCCGGGACTAGCGGGAGCAATCTCCTACGAGCAGTACTTC
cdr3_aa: CASSPGLAGAISYEQYF

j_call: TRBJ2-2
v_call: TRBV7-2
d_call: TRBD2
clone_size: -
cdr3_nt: TGTGCCAGCAGCTTAACCCGAGGGGGACTAGGGTACACCGGGGAGCTGTTTTTT
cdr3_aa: CASSLTRGGLGYTGELFF